This TCR beta chain was captured by sequencing in a study of technical replicates of blood from a handful of donors. The CDR3 is made up of 15 amino acids. The V segment lost 0 bases and the J segment 4 bases; nucleotides outside the gene matches: 3. Germline V gene lookup returns CDR1 MGHRA and CDR2 YSYEKL. TCRdb keeps only in-frame clones here, not all; method: immunoSEQ multiplex PCR. The sample yields some 62,000 clones, around 87% seen once. The clonotype was recovered from a human donor in good health. Some clones in this sample may be carry-over from other donors' samples. Sequencing was performed on PBMCs. This chain uses TRBV4-1 with TRBJ2-1; the match to TRBD2 covers 7 bases. CDR3 sequence reads: CASSQEGREYNEQFF. In nucleotides, the CDR3 is TGCGCCAGCAGCCAAGAAGGGCGGGAGTACAATGAGCAGTTCTTC.